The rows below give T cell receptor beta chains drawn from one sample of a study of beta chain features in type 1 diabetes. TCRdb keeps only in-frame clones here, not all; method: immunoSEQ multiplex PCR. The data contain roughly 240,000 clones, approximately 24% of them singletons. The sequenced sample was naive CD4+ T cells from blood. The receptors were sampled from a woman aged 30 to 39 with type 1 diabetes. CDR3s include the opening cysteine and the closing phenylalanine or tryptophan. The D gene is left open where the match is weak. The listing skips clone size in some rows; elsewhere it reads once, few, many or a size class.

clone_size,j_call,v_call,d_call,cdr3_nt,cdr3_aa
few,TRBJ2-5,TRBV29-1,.,TGCAGCGTTGATCCGGGGGAGACCCAGTACTTC,CSVDPGETQYF
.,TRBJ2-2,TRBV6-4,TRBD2,TGTGCCAGCAGCGTCGGACTAGCGGGAGGGCCCACCGGGGAGCTGTTTTTT,CASSVGLAGGPTGELFF
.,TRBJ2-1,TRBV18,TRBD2,TGTGCCAGCTCACCACTTGGTAGGGCTAGCGGGAGCCTGAACTACAATGAGCAGTTCTTC,CASSPLGRASGSLNYNEQFF
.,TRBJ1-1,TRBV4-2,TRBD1,TGTGCCAGCAGCCAGGGGGACAGGGGGCACACTGAAGCTTTCTTT,CASSQGDRGHTEAFF
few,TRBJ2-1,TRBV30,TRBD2,TGTGCCTCCTCGGCCAGCGGGATTTTCTATGAGCAGTTCTTC,CASSASGIFYEQFF
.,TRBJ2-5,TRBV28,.,TGTGCCAGCAGTTCCGTCCAAGAGACCCAGTACTTC,CASSSVQETQYF
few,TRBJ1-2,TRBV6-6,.,TGTGCCAGCAGTTCCCCGGGATCCCTAAGCTACACCTTC,CASSSPGSLSYTF
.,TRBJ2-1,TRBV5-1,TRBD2,TGCGCCAGCAGCTTAGGACTAGCGGAACCTTACAATGAGCAGTTCTTC,CASSLGLAEPYNEQFF
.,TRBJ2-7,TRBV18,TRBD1,TGTGCCAGCTCACCGAGGGGGCAAGGGTCCTACGAGCAGTACTTC,CASSPRGQGSYEQYF
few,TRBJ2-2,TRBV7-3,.,TGTGCCAGCAGCCCAACCGGGGAGAACACCGGGGAGCTGTTTTTT,CASSPTGENTGELFF
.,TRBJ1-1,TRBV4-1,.,TGCGCCAGCAGCCAACTTACTAGGAGGGCGACTGAAGCTTTCTTT,CASSQLTRRATEAFF
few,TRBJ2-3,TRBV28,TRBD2,TGTGCCACCCGTGACCGGGGGGGAGAAGATACGCAGTATTTT,CATRDRGGEDTQYF
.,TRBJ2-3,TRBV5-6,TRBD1,TGTGCCAGCAGCTCCGACAGGGGGCAAACAGATACGCAGTATTTT,CASSSDRGQTDTQYF
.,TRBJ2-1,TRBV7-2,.,TGTGCCAGCAGTCGACTAGAGGGGCCGTACAATGAGCAGTTCTTC,CASSRLEGPYNEQFF
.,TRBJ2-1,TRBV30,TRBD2,TGTGCCTGGAGTGTACTGCGGCGGGAGAAGAGGAATGAGCAGTTCTTC,CAWSVLRREKRNEQFF
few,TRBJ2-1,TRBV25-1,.,TGTGCCAGCAGTGAATACGGATCGACTAGCTCCTACAATGAGCAGTTCTTC,CASSEYGSTSSYNEQFF
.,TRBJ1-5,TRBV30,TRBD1,TGTGCCTGGAGAGAAGGACAGGGAAGGAGTCAGCCCCAGCATTTT,CAWREGQGRSQPQHF
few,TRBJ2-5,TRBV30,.,TGTGCCTGGAGTGTGCTAGTCCAAGAGACCCAGTACTTC,CAWSVLVQETQYF
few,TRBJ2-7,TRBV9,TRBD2,TGTGCCAGCAGCGTTGGCCCCGGGACTAACTACGAGCAGTACTTC,CASSVGPGTNYEQYF
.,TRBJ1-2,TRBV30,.,TGTGCCTGGAGTCCCCTGGACAGTAGCTACTATGGCTACACCTTC,CAWSPLDSSYYGYTF
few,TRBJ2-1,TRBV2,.,TGTGCCAGCAGTGTTCGTGTTGAGCAGTTCTTC,CASSVRVEQFF
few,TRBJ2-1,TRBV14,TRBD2,TGTGCCACCGGGGGGGGCCCCTTATCCGAGCAGTTCTTC,CATGGGPLSEQFF
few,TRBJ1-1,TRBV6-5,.,TGTGCCAGCACCCTAGAAGTGAACACTGAAGCTTTCTTT,CASTLEVNTEAFF
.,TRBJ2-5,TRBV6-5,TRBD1,TGTGCCAGCAGTTTAATTAGGGACAGCCAGCAAGAGACCCAGTACTTC,CASSLIRDSQQETQYF
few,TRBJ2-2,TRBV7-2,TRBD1,TGTGCCAGCAGCGAAGCCGGGACAGGGGGTACCGGGGAGCTGTTTTTT,CASSEAGTGGTGELFF
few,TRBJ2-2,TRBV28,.,TGTGCCAGCAGTTTATTCTCAGGGTCGGCCACCGGGGAGCTGTTTTTT,CASSLFSGSATGELFF
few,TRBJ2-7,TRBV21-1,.,.,CASSKAPGLPYACEQYF
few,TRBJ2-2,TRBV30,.,TGTGCCTGGCGAAAAGGAGCGTGGTCCGGGGAGCTGTTTTTT,CAWRKGAWSGELFF
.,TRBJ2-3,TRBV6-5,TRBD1,TGTGCCAGCAGTTACCCCGACAGGGCAGATACGCAGTATTTT,CASSYPDRADTQYF
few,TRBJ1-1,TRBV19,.,TGTGCCAGTAGGGCGGGGAACACTGAAGCTTTCTTT,CASRAGNTEAFF
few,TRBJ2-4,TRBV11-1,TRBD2,TGTGCCAGCAGCTTACGACTAGCGAACATTCAGTACTTC,CASSLRLANIQYF
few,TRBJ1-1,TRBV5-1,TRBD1,TGCGCCAGCAGCAAAACAGGGGCGAACACTGAAGCTTTCTTT,CASSKTGANTEAFF
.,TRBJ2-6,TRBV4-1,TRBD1,TGCGCCAGCAGCGGGACCAGGGGGCAGTCCGGGGCCAACGTCCTGACTTTC,CASSGTRGQSGANVLTF
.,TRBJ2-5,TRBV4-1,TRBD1,TGCGCCAGCAGCCAAGGGGACAGTTCGACCCAGTACTTC,CASSQGDSSTQYF
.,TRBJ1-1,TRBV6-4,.,TGTGCCAGCAGTGACACGCCGAGGACTGAAGCTTTCTTT,CASSDTPRTEAFF
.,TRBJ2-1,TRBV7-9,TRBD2,TGTGCCAGCAGCTTATCAGCGGGAGGGCCAGGTGAGCAGTTCTTC,CASSLSAGGPGEQFF
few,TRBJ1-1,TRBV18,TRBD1,TGTGCCAGCTCACCCAGGACAGGGGGGGACACTGAAGCTTTCTTT,CASSPRTGGDTEAFF
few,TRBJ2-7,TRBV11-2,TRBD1,TGTGCCAGCAGCCCGTACTCCGGGACAGGCTACGAGCAGTACTTC,CASSPYSGTGYEQYF
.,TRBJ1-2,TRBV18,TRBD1,TGTGCCAGCTCACCACCGGGGGACAGGGGGAATGGCTACACCTTC,CASSPPGDRGNGYTF
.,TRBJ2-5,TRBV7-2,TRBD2,TGTGCCAGCAGCCGAGGGACTAGCGGAGCCCAAGAGACCCAGTACTTC,CASSRGTSGAQETQYF
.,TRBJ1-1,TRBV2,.,TGTGCCAGCGAGTTACAGATTAACACTGAAGCTTTCTTT,CASELQINTEAFF
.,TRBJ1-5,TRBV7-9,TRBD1,TGTGCCAGCAGCTTCGGACAGGGTAGGGAGCCCCAGCATTTT,CASSFGQGREPQHF
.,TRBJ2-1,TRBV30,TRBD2,TGTGCCCTCACTAGCGGGAGTTTTAATGAGCAGTTCTTC,CALTSGSFNEQFF
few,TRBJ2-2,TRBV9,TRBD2,TGTGCCAGCAGCCCCTTGGGACTAGCGACGAACACCGGGGAGCTGTTTTTT,CASSPLGLATNTGELFF